Sequencing of this TCR beta chain was carried out in a study of PD-1 blockade in classical Hodgkin lymphoma. Notes on the study in general: Those starting nivolumab under 1 year post-ASCT were excluded. It was reported that newly diagnosed patients had less baseline TCR diversity than healthy donors. Prior to therapy, complete responders displayed diversity much like that of newly diagnosed patients.

The germline CDR1 and CDR2 sequences are MNHEY and SMNVEV (reference sequence). The ends lost 5 bases at V and 7 bases at J; junction bases unmatched: 6. The length of the CDR3 is 15 residues. This sample's time point: cycle 4 day 1 (C4D1), after six to seven weeks of nivolumab. No patient escaped relapse after autologous stem cell transplantation, and brentuximab vedotin exposure varied. Assay used: immunoSEQ multiplex PCR; TCRdb lists only in-frame clones, some missing. The sample includes more than 30,000 clones, 77% of them seen just once. In its sample, this clone was seen once. As yet, its antigen is unknown.

The sequence was obtained from a human donor with classical Hodgkin lymphoma. The chain is built from TRBV27 and TRBJ1-6, with TRBD1 identical over 9 bases. This specimen was peripheral blood mononuclear cells (PBMCs), taken before the fourth cycle of nivolumab. CDR3 residues: CASSRRTGENSPLHF. CDR3 sequence (DNA): TGTGCCAGCAGTCGGAGGACAGGGGAGAATTCACCCCTCCACTTT.